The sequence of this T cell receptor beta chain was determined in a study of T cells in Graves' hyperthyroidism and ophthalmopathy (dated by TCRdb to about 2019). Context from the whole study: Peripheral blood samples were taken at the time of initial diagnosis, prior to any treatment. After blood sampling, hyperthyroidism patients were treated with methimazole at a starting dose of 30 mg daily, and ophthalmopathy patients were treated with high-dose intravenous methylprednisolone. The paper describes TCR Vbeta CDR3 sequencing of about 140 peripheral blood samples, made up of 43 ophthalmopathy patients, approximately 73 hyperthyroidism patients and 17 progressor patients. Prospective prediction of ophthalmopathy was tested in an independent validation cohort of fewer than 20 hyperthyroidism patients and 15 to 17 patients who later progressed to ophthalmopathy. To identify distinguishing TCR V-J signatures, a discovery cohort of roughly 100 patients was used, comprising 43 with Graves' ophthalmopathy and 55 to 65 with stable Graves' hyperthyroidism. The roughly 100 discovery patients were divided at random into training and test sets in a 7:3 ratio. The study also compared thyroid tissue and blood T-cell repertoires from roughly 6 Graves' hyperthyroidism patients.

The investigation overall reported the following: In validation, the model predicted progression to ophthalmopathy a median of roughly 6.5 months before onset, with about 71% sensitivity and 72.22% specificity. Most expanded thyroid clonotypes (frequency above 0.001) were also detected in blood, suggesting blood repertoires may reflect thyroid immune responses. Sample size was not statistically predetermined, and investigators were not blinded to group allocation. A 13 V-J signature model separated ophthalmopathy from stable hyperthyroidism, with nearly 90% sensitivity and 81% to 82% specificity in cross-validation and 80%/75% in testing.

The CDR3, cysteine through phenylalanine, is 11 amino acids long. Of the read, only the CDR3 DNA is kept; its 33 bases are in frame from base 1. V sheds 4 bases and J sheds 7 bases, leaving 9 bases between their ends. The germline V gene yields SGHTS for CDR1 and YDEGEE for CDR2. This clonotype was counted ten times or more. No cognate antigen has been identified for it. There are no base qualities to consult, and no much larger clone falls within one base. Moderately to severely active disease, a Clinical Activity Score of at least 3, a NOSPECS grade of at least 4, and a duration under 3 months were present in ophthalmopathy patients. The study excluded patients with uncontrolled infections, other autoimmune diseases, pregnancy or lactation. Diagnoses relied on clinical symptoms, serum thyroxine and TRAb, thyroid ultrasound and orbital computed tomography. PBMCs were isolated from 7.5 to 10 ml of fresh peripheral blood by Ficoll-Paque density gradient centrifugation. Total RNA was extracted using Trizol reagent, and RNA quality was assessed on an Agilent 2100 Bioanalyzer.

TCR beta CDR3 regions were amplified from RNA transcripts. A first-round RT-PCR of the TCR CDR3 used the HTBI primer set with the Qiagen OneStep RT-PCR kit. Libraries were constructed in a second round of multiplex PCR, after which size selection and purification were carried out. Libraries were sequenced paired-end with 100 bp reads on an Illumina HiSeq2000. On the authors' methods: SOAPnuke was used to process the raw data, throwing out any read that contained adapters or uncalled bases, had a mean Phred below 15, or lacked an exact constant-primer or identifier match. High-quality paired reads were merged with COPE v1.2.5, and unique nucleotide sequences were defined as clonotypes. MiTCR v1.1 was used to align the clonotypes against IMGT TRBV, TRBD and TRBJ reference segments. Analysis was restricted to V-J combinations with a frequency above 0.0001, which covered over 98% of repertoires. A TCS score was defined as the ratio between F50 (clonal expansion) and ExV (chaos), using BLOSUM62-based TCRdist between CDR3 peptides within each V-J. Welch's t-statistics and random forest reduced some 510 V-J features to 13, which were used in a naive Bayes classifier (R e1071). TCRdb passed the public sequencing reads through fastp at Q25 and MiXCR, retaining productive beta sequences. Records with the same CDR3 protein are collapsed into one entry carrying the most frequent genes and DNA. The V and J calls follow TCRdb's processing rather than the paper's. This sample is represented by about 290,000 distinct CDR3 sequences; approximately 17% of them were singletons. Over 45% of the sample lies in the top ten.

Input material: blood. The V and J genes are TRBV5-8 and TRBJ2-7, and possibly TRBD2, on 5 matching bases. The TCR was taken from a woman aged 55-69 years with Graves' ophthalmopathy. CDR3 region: CASSGPGEQYF. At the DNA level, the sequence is TGTGCCAGCAGCGGTCCGGGAGAGCAGTACTTC.